These 21 T cell receptor beta chains came from one sample sequenced in a study of post-analysis software for immune sequencing data. Study-wide points: Patients had higher frequencies than controls of about five TRBV segments, including TRBV5-6, TRBV5-1 and TRBV20-1.

These TCRs' antigens remain unknown. Unique molecular identifiers were built into the TCR beta cDNA libraries. Using its own MiXCR run on the PCR reads, TCRdb lists one record per CDR3 protein. Counted here are some 690,000 distinct CDR3 sequences, roughly 30% occurring once; the ten biggest clones make up more than 0.45%. The sample taken for sequencing was blood. The receptors derive from a girl under 18 with multiple sclerosis.

There are a few counts of this clonotype. The chain carries TRBV5-1 and TRBJ2-5; TRBD2 matches 10 bases. This CDR3 is built from 16 residues. The V gene's germline CDR1 is SGHRS and CDR2 YFSETQ. V lost 4 bases and J lost 1; bases outside the gene matches: 7. CDR3 sequence: CASSPIAGGFQETQYF. Here the CDR3 DNA reads TGCGCCAGCAGCCCGATAGCGGGAGGCTTCCAAGAGACCCAGTACTTC.

As for this clonotype: A much larger clone differs by one base, so this may be a read error. CDR3 region: CASSSRAGTVSDSYTF. The CDR3 coding sequence is TGTGCCAGCAGTTCCAGAGCCGGGACAGTGTCCGACAGCTACACCTTC. The chain uses TRBV6-6 and TRBJ1-2; TRBD1 agrees at 7 bases. The CDR3 is 16 residues long. Germline trimming cut 4 bases from V and 9 bases from J; bases unmatched to any gene: 17. CDR1 is MNHNY, CDR2 SVGAGI, per germline (reference sequence).

The chain is built from TRBV20-1 and TRBJ2-5; D gene ambiguous. The CDR3 extends over 15 amino acids. Germline loops: CDR1 DFQATT, CDR2 SNEGSKA (reference sequence). Between the trimmed V and J ends, which lost 5 bases and 5 bases, there was a span of 21 bases. The CDR3 reads CSAAELGRAPETQYF. The CDR3 DNA sequence: TGCAGTGCTGCCGAGTTAGGACGGGCCCCGGAGACCCAGTACTTC.

This clonotype showed up just a few times. The rearrangement uses TRBV9 and TRBJ1-2; no clear D. Germline V gene data show CDR1 as SGDLS and CDR2 as YYNGEE. V lost 3 bases to trimming and J lost 4 bases, with 16 bases between them. CDR3 length: 15 amino acids. DNA of the CDR3: TGTGCCAGCAGCGCGCGGGCCGGGCAAGTCTATGGCTACACCTTC. It yields the protein CASSARAGQVYGYTF.

The V gene is TRBV18, the J gene TRBJ1-2; D is unclear. The CDR3 length is 11 residues. With 3 bases removed from V and 4 bases from J, the gap between germline ends came to 3 bases. Germline V CDR1 and CDR2: KGHSH, LQKENI. The CDR3 coding sequence is TGTGCCAGCTCACCCAGCTATGGCTACACCTTC. Amino acid sequence: CASSPSYGYTF.

The J gene is TRBJ2-1, the V gene TRBV29-1; 9 nucleotides align to TRBD1. CDR1 is SQVTM, CDR2 ANQGSEA, per germline. The CDR3 is made up of 13 amino acids. V lost 3 bases, J lost 9 bases, and 6 bases stayed unmatched. DNA of the CDR3: TGCAGCGTTGACGGGACAGGGTATAGTGAGCAGTTCTTC. It translates to CSVDGTGYSEQFF.

This chain joins TRBV9 and TRBJ1-2; D is uncertain. The V gene lost 7 bases and the J gene lost 8 bases, with 18 bases spanning the gap. CDR1 is SGDLS and CDR2 is YYNGEE in the germline V gene. This CDR3 is built from 13 residues. The CDR3 DNA sequence: TGTGCCAGCCACGGACGGATTTTTAACGGCTACACCTTC. Translation gives CASHGRIFNGYTF. The variable domain in full, completed from reference TRBV9 and TRBJ1-2, reads DSGVTQTPKHLITATGQRVTLRCSPRSGDLSVYWYQQSLDQGLQFLIQYYNGEERAKGNILERFSAQQFPDLHSELNLSSLELGDSALYFCASHGRIFNGYTFGSGTRLTVV.

The rearrangement links TRBV11-2 to TRBJ1-2; D remains unclear. Germline assignment: CDR1 SGHAT and CDR2 FQNNGV. V dropped 5 bases and J dropped 8 bases, with 15 bases sitting between them. This CDR3 has 13 amino acids. In nucleotides, the CDR3 is TGTGCCAGCAGCCCCGAGGCGGCCTTCGGCTACACCTTC. Its protein product is CASSPEAAFGYTF.

The chain carries TRBV7-9 and TRBJ2-1; TRBD2 agrees at 7 bases. The CDR3 contains 15 residues. V gave up 2 bases and J gave up 5 bases; unmatched junction bases: 6. Per the germline V gene, CDR1 is SEHNR and CDR2 is FQNEAQ (reference sequence). CDR3 sequence: CASSLSSGLHNEQFF. The CDR3 bases are TGTGCCAGCAGCTTATCTAGCGGCCTGCACAATGAGCAGTTCTTC.

This rearrangement joins TRBV9 to TRBJ1-4; 7 nucleotides match TRBD1. The CDR3 runs 16 residues. Trimming took 4 bases from V and 8 from J; bases not matched to a gene: 14. Germline V gives CDR1 SGDLS, CDR2 YYNGEE. DNA of the CDR3: TGTGCCAGCAGCCCACGGACAGGCGTCAGTGGGGAAAAACTGTTTTTT. Amino acid sequence: CASSPRTGVSGEKLFF.

V and J are TRBV5-5 and TRBJ2-1, with 9 bases identical to TRBD1. The CDR3 extends over 16 amino acids. V dropped 3 bases and J dropped 3; count of bases not matched to a gene: 7. The germline gives CDR1 SGHKS, CDR2 YYEKEE (reference sequence). The CDR3 nucleotides read TGTGCCAGCAGCTCCTTGCCGGGACAGGGCTACAATGAGCAGTTCTTC. As protein: CASSSLPGQGYNEQFF.

On this clonotype itself: At one end, the junction sequence differs from germline, possibly due to a read error. The chain combines TRBV5-1 with TRBJ2-6; D is perhaps TRBD1 (6 bases). The CDR3 has 14 residues. Germline V gene lookup returns CDR1 SGHRS and CDR2 YFSETQ. The CDR3 here is CASSGGSGASVLTF. The CDR3 DNA sequence: TGCGCCAGCAGCGGGGGCTCTGGGGCCAGCGTCCTGACTTTC.

The rearrangement joins TRBV4-3 to TRBJ2-7; 9 nucleotides align to TRBD1. Germline-derived CDR1 and CDR2 are LGHNA and YSLEER. V dropped 1 base and J dropped 6; count of bases not matched to a gene: 7. This CDR3 contains 15 residues. CDR3 in DNA: TGCGCCAGCAGCCAAGGGACCCACAGGGGGCTCGAGCAGTACTTC. Protein: CASSQGTHRGLEQYF.

This clonotype was observed a handful of times. The rearrangement joins TRBV5-1 to TRBJ1-1; TRBD1 might be the D (5 bases). Trimming took off 5 bases at V and 5 bases at J, with 16 bases between the two ends. From germline, CDR1 is SGHRS and CDR2 YFSETQ. CDR3 size: 14 residues. CDR3 coding DNA: TGCGCCAGCAGATGGGGGACCCTTTCGACTGAAGCTTTCTTT. This encodes CASRWGTLSTEAFF. Full variable domain (outside the CDR3, taken from reference TRBV5-1 and TRBJ1-1): KAGVTQTPRYLIKTRGQQVTLSCSPISGHRSVSWYQQTPGQGLQFLFEYFSETQRNKGNFPGRFSGRQFSNSRSEMNVSTLELGDSALYLCASRWGTLSTEAFFGQGTRLTVV.

This chain connects TRBV27 to TRBJ1-5; unclear D gene. Per germline, CDR1 MNHEY and CDR2 SMNVEV (reference sequence). Trimming took 2 bases from V and 3 from J, leaving 8 bases between them. This CDR3 has 14 residues. The CDR3 sequence is CASSLGLNNQPQHF. The CDR3 DNA reads TGTGCCAGCAGTTTAGGCCTAAACAATCAGCCCCAGCATTTT.

In DNA form, the CDR3 reads TGCGCCAGCAGCCAATCCCGGGACCTGGTCTCCTACAATGAGCAGTTCTTC. It specifies CASSQSRDLVSYNEQFF. The chain links TRBV4-3 to TRBJ2-1; the D call may be TRBD1 or TRBD2 (5 bases each). Trimming removed 2 bases at V and 0 bases at J, with 14 bases between. This CDR3 has 17 amino acids. CDR1 is LGHNA, CDR2 YSLEER, per germline.

This clonotype was seen at least ten times. In DNA form, the CDR3 reads TGCAGTGCTAGGGGGGGCCCAGGGGGCGAGACCCAGTACTTC. Amino acids: CSARGGPGGETQYF. The chain uses TRBV20-1 and TRBJ2-5; 8 bases map to TRBD1. The V segment lost 3 bases and the J segment 5 bases; nucleotides outside the gene matches: 8. This CDR3 spans 14 amino acids. Germline V gene lookup returns CDR1 DFQATT and CDR2 SNEGSKA (reference sequence).

The chain links TRBV4-3 to TRBJ1-5; D is unresolved. Germline assignment: CDR1 LGHNA and CDR2 YSLEER. V gave up 1 base and J gave up 6 bases, with 19 bases separating them. This CDR3 has 17 amino acids. CDR3 bases: TGCGCCAGCAGCCAAGGTAGGGTAGAGACCCGCACTCAGCCCCAGCATTTT. Translating gives CASSQGRVETRTQPQHF.

This clonotype was recorded many times. This sequence joins TRBV20-1 and TRBJ2-5; D ambiguous. The CDR3 extends over 15 amino acids. CDR1 DFQATT and CDR2 SNEGSKA come from the germline V gene (reference sequence). V lost 0 bases, J lost 2 bases, and 13 bases lay in between. The DNA for the CDR3 is TGCAGTGCTAGAGATGAGTCGGGTCAACAAGAGACCCAGTACTTC. This translates into CSARDESGQQETQYF.

The J gene is TRBJ1-2, the V gene TRBV9; D unresolved. Per germline, CDR1 SGDLS and CDR2 YYNGEE. V was clipped by 4 bases and J by 4 bases, with 8 bases between them. The CDR3 totals 12 residues. As DNA, the CDR3 is TGTGCCAGCAGCACCGTGGGCTATGGCTACACCTTC. Translated, it gives CASSTVGYGYTF.

This clonotype was detected only a few times. One end of the junction is discordant with germline, which a read error may explain. The chain employs TRBV12-3 or TRBV12-4 and TRBJ1-1; D might be TRBD1 (5 bases). There are 15 residues in the CDR3. DNA of the CDR3: TGTGTCAGCAGTTTCGGGTCAGGGAGTCGCGCTGAAGCTTTCTTT. This translates into CVSSFGSGSRAEAFF.